Presented here are 20 T cell receptor beta chains from one specimen sequenced in a study of shared clonotypes between healthy human individuals. Repertoires were generated with immunoSEQ multiplex PCR, while TCRdb's copy carries only in-frame clones and drops some. The repertoire holds 550,000 to 800,000 clones, over 65% seen once, with less than 2% in the top ten. Sequencing was performed on memory CD4+ T cells sorted from blood. The subset: CD45RA-negative fraction. The receptor source for this set is a woman in her thirties in good health.

The gene calls are TRBV19 and TRBJ2-4, with D unclear. The CDR3 sequence is 13 residues long. Germline CDR1 and CDR2: LNHDA and SQIVND (reference sequence). V was cut by 5 bases and J by 8 bases, with 13 bases left in between. The CDR3 region is CASSLRSMDIQYF. In DNA form, the CDR3 reads TGTGCCAGTAGTCTACGATCTATGGACATTCAGTACTTC.

The chain uses TRBV4-1 and TRBJ2-3, with unresolved D. The CDR3 contains 12 residues. Per the germline V gene, CDR1 is MGHRA and CDR2 is YSYEKL. V gave up 4 bases and J gave up 4 bases, with 6 bases separating them. The CDR3 DNA is TGCGCCAGCAGCCGAGATGCAGATACGCAGTATTTT. Residues: CASSRDADTQYF.

The J gene is TRBJ2-1, the V gene TRBV28; tentative D call: TRBD1 (6 bases). Germline CDR1 MDHEN, CDR2 SYDVKM. Trimming cost V 5 bases and J 7 bases, with 18 bases left between them. The length of the CDR3 is 15 residues. CDR3 amino acids: CASSPPGHSRNEQFF. CDR3 nucleotide sequence: TGTGCCAGCAGTCCCCCGGGACACTCTAGGAATGAGCAGTTCTTC.

The chain joins TRBV18 to TRBJ2-4, with 12 bases that match TRBD2. Germline CDR1 and CDR2: KGHSH and LQKENI. V trimming: 3 bases; J trimming: 5 bases; junction bases outside the gene matches: 14. The CDR3 runs 19 residues. CDR3 loop: CASSPWPFTSGRQENIQYF. For the CDR3, the DNA is TGTGCCAGCTCACCTTGGCCTTTTACTAGCGGGAGGCAGGAAAACATTCAGTACTTC.

The rearrangement joins TRBV2 to TRBJ2-3, with 10 bases identical to TRBD1. V gave up 1 base and J gave up 15 bases; unmatched junction bases: 4. This CDR3 is built from 12 residues. CDR1 is SNHLY and CDR2 is FYNNEI in the germline V gene. CDR3 DNA: TGTGCCAGCAGTGAAGGGGACAGGGGTCCATATTTT. It encodes CASSEGDRGPYF.

This rearrangement joins TRBV2 to TRBJ2-7; 12 nucleotides line up with TRBD2. V lost 6 bases, J lost 0 bases, and 3 bases stayed unmatched. This CDR3 is built from 15 residues. CDR1 is SNHLY, CDR2 FYNNEI, per germline. As DNA, the CDR3 is TGTGCCAGCAGGCGGACTAGCGGGGACTCCTACGAGCAGTACTTC. Its protein is CASRRTSGDSYEQYF.

The gene calls are TRBV11-2 and TRBJ2-7; perhaps TRBD2 as D (5 bases). The CDR3 totals 14 residues. V lost 5 bases, J lost 6 bases, and 17 bases lay in between. In germline, CDR1 is SGHAT, CDR2 FQNNGV. The CDR3 here is CASSKLVYSIEQYF. CDR3 DNA sequence: TGTGCCAGCAGCAAACTAGTTTATTCTATCGAGCAGTACTTC.

The genes are TRBV4-1 and TRBJ2-1; 8 bases are a match to TRBD2. This CDR3 is 17 amino acids long. After removal of 3 bases from V and 0 bases from J, the junction contained 7 bases not matched to a gene. Germline V CDR1 and CDR2: MGHRA, YSYEKL. The CDR3 coding sequence is TGCGCCAGCAGCCAGACACGAGCGGGAGTCTCCTACAATGAGCAGTTCTTC. Translated: CASSQTRAGVSYNEQFF.

The rearrangement links TRBV7-9 to TRBJ1-6; D is undetermined. The CDR3 length is 11 residues. V gave up 2 bases and J gave up 12 bases, with 5 bases separating them. Per the germline V gene, CDR1 is SEHNR and CDR2 is FQNEAQ (reference sequence). CDR3 in DNA: TGTGCCAGCAGCTTAACGGGACCCCTCCACTTT. Residues: CASSLTGPLHF.

This chain joins TRBV5-1 and TRBJ1-1; D is possibly TRBD1 (6 bases). CDR1 SGHRS and CDR2 YFSETQ come from the germline V gene. V was trimmed by 1 base and J by 8 bases, leaving 21 bases between them. CDR3 size: 16 residues. Here the CDR3 reads CASSLIGGRNGQEAFF. DNA of the CDR3: TGCGCCAGCAGCTTGATAGGGGGTCGAAATGGTCAAGAAGCTTTCTTT.

V gene TRBV6-1 combines with J gene TRBJ1-2, with unresolved D. Trimming removed 4 bases from V and 8 bases from J, with 11 bases in between. Germline assignment: CDR1 MNHNS and CDR2 SASEGT. The CDR3 sequence is 12 residues long. CDR3 in DNA: TGTGCCAGCAGTGTCCTTGGTGGGGGCTACACCTTC. Encoded protein: CASSVLGGGYTF.

Worth noting for this clone: Additional DNA sequences in this sample encode the identical CDR3. The chain has TRBV7-2 and TRBJ2-3; D may correspond to TRBD1 or TRBD2 (5 bases each). Trimming took off 4 bases at V and 0 bases at J, with 11 bases between the two ends. Looked up from germline, CDR1 is SGHTA and CDR2 is FQGNSA. The CDR3 contains 15 residues. The CDR3 sequence is CASSSGTVSTDTQYF. In nucleotides, the CDR3 is TGTGCCAGCAGCTCCGGGACGGTGAGCACAGATACGCAGTATTTT.

This rearrangement joins TRBV5-6 to TRBJ2-7; D uncertain. The CDR3 runs 14 residues. Trimming shortened V by 6 bases and J by 6 bases, and 19 bases separated the two germline ends. Germline CDR1 and CDR2: SGHDT and YYEEEE. CDR3 sequence (DNA): TGTGCCAGCACCCCCTGGAATGTTCTCGGCGAGCAGTACTTC. Its translation: CASTPWNVLGEQYF.

J is TRBJ1-1 and V is TRBV5-5; D remains ambiguous. The V end lost 2 bases, the J end lost 2 bases, and 10 bases lay between the germline ends. This CDR3 is 14 amino acids long. CDR1 is SGHKS, CDR2 YYEKEE, per germline (reference sequence). Here the CDR3 DNA reads TGTGCCAGCAGCTTTCAGCGTTCAAACACTGAAGCTTTCTTT. Amino acids: CASSFQRSNTEAFF. Combining the CDR3 with reference TRBV5-5 and TRBJ1-1 gives the whole variable domain DAGVTQSPTHLIKTRGQQVTLRCSPISGHKSVSWYQQVLGQGPQFIFQYYEKEERGRGNFPDRFSARQFPNYSSELNVNALLLGDSALYLCASSFQRSNTEAFFGQGTRLTVV.

This clone was recorded only once. The chain is built from TRBV9 and TRBJ2-2; 8 bases are shared with TRBD2. The CDR3 runs 20 residues. The germline gives CDR1 SGDLS, CDR2 YYNGEE. J lost 0 bases, V lost 0 bases, and 13 bases had no gene match. The chain's CDR3 is CASSVVYLAGAPANTGELFF. CDR3 nucleotide sequence: TGTGCCAGCAGCGTAGTCTACCTAGCGGGCGCACCGGCGAACACCGGGGAGCTGTTTTTT.

The gene calls are TRBV6-5 and TRBJ2-7, with 9 bases lining up with TRBD1. The J segment lost 5 bases and the V segment lost 6 bases, leaving 11 bases of the junction unmatched. This CDR3 has 15 amino acids. CDR1 and CDR2 (germline): MNHEY, SVGAGI. The CDR3 reads CASSGPGQGIDEQYF. In nucleotides, the CDR3 is TGTGCCAGCAGCGGGCCGGGACAGGGTATTGACGAGCAGTACTTC.

V usage is TRBV4-1 and J usage is TRBJ1-2; tentative D call: TRBD1 (5 bases). V was trimmed by 0 bases and J by 8 bases, leaving 16 bases between them. The CDR3 is 15 amino acids. CDR1 is MGHRA, CDR2 YSYEKL, per germline. The CDR3 is CASSQESFGGTGYTF. CDR3 in DNA: TGCGCCAGCAGCCAAGAAAGTTTTGGGGGTACGGGCTACACCTTC.

This chain joins TRBV27 and TRBJ1-2, with 9 bases matching TRBD1. This CDR3 has 12 residues. J lost 11 bases, V lost 10 bases, and 11 bases had no gene match. Germline V gene sequence: CDR1 MNHEY, CDR2 SMNVEV (reference sequence). CDR3 nucleotide sequence: TGTGCCATCCGTCCGGGACAGGGAGGGTACACCTTC. It translates to CAIRPGQGGYTF.

The chain is built from TRBV30 and TRBJ1-4, with 7 bases that match TRBD1. Germline-derived CDR1 and CDR2 are GTSNPN and SVGIG (reference sequence). The CDR3 length is 13 residues. Trimming removed 6 bases from V and 7 bases from J; junction bases left unmatched: 8. Here the CDR3 DNA reads TGTGCCTGTGACCGTGCAGGGGGTGAAAAACTGTTTTTT. As protein: CACDRAGGEKLFF.

The chain couples TRBV27 to TRBJ2-5, with 9 bases matching TRBD1. CDR3 length: 17 amino acids. With 3 bases clipped from V and 0 bases from J, the junction kept 8 bases outside the gene matches. Germline V gene sequence: CDR1 MNHEY, CDR2 SMNVEV (reference sequence). Here the CDR3 reads CASSLLRQGGNQETQYF. Written as DNA, the CDR3 is TGTGCCAGCAGTTTGCTTAGACAGGGGGGTAACCAAGAGACCCAGTACTTC.